Following are 18 T cell receptor beta chains from one sample sequenced in a study of T cells in Graves' hyperthyroidism and ophthalmopathy. Amplified TCR beta CDR3 regions derived from RNA transcripts. The HTBI primer set served for first-round RT-PCR of the TCR CDR3. TCRdb processed the multiplex PCR reads anew with MiXCR; each CDR3 protein has one entry. The sample has 450,000 to 700,000 distinct CDR3 sequences, approximately 44% seen once. The sample comprised peripheral blood or thyroid tissue (not recorded which). The source is an adult woman with Graves' disease, either hyperthyroidism or ophthalmopathy (not recorded which).

The rearrangement links TRBV7-2 to TRBJ2-5; 10 positions match TRBD2. The ends lost 4 bases at V and 4 bases at J; junction bases unmatched: 6. Germline V gene data show CDR1 as SGHTA and CDR2 as FQGNSA. There are 15 residues in the CDR3. CDR3 loop: CASSWASGGAETQYF. The CDR3 DNA follows: TGTGCCAGCAGCTGGGCGAGCGGGGGGGCAGAGACCCAGTACTTC.

Regarding this clonotype: A much larger clone is a single base away; this may be a read error. The J gene is TRBJ1-3, the V gene TRBV20-1; 7 nucleotides align to TRBD1. Trimming at V came to 6 bases and at J to 5 bases, leaving 10 bases not matched to a gene. This CDR3 region has 14 residues. CDR1 DFQATT and CDR2 SNEGSKA come from the germline V gene (reference sequence). The CDR3 DNA is TGCAGTGCGAGACAGGGTGCATCTAGAAACACCATATATTTT. It is translated as CSARQGASRNTIYF.

Comment on this clonotype: Sequence at one end of the junction differs from germline and may be a read error. This chain uses TRBV6-5 with TRBJ1-1; D not resolved. Germline CDR1 is MNHEY and CDR2 is SVGAGI. The CDR3 is 15 residues long. Here the CDR3 DNA reads TGTGCCATCAGTTACGGAACGGCAGAGAACACTGAAGCTTTCTTT. This encodes CAISYGTAENTEAFF.

The rearrangement uses TRBV13 and TRBJ2-7; 10 bases are a match to TRBD2. J gave up 2 bases and V 6 bases, and 4 bases lay outside the gene matches. Germline values: CDR1 PRHDT, CDR2 FYEKMQ (reference sequence). CDR3 length equals 14 residues. The CDR3, as DNA: TGTGCCAGCAGAGGACTAGCGGCTGCCTACGAGCAGTACTTC. It yields the protein CASRGLAAAYEQYF.

This clonotype appeared many times. V usage is TRBV13 and J usage is TRBJ1-6, with TRBD1 identical over 8 bases. V dropped 7 bases and J dropped 10; count of bases not matched to a gene: 15. Looked up from germline, CDR1 is PRHDT and CDR2 is FYEKMQ (reference sequence). The CDR3 contains 16 residues. The CDR3, as DNA: TGTGCCAGCAAATCACGGGGAGGACAGGGACGATCACCCCTCCACTTT. This translates into CASKSRGGQGRSPLHF.

Only a few counts were recorded for this clonotype. This sequence joins TRBV10-3 and TRBJ1-2; 12 bases agree with TRBD1. J lost 6 bases, V lost 2 bases, and 7 bases had no gene match. This CDR3 region has 16 residues. Germline V gene lookup returns CDR1 ENHRY and CDR2 SYGVKD. In DNA form, the CDR3 reads TGTGCCATCAGTGAGAGTTGGGACAGGGGGCGGAATGGCTACACCTTC. Protein sequence: CAISESWDRGRNGYTF.

In this sample, this clonotype turned up many times. As DNA, the CDR3 is TGTGCCAGCAGTTTATGGTCCACCGGGGAGCTGTTTTTT. Residues: CASSLWSTGELFF. This chain links TRBV12-3 or TRBV12-4 with TRBJ2-2; D remains unclear. V was clipped by 2 bases and J by 4 bases, with 5 bases between them. This CDR3 spans 13 amino acids.

This clonotype was counted many times. The chain couples TRBV11-2 to TRBJ2-2; tentative D call: TRBD2 (5 bases). CDR1 is SGHAT, CDR2 FQNNGV, per germline. This CDR3 is built from 13 residues. V shed 3 bases and J shed 6 bases, with 8 bases lying between them. The chain's CDR3 is CASSFPGAGELFF. CDR3 DNA sequence: TGTGCCAGCAGCTTCCCCGGGGCCGGGGAGCTGTTTTTT.

This chain connects TRBV20-1 to TRBJ2-2; TRBD2 is a possible D gene (5 bases). CDR1 is DFQATT, CDR2 SNEGSKA, per germline (reference sequence). Deletions cut 0 bases from V and 6 bases from J, with 23 bases between. The CDR3 spans 18 residues. The CDR3 DNA sequence: TGCAGTGCTAGAGATACTGTGAGGGCAGAAGGGCGGTCCGGGGAGCTGTTTTTT. It yields the protein CSARDTVRAEGRSGELFF.

This clonotype was seen ten or more times. This chain joins TRBV20-1 and TRBJ1-1; no firm D call. V was trimmed by 4 bases and J by 1 base, leaving 4 bases between them. Germline CDR1 is DFQATT and CDR2 is SNEGSKA (reference sequence). The CDR3 is made up of 11 amino acids. The chain's CDR3 is CSATRNTEAFF. Here the CDR3 DNA reads TGCAGTGCTACCAGGAACACTGAAGCTTTCTTT.

A single count supports this clonotype. V and J are TRBV20-1 and TRBJ1-4; D is unresolved. V gave up 6 bases and J gave up 4 bases, with 12 bases separating them. The germline gives CDR1 DFQATT, CDR2 SNEGSKA (reference sequence). The CDR3 contains 13 residues. CDR3 amino acids: CSALPLGNEKLFF. The CDR3 DNA reads TGCAGTGCCCTACCCTTGGGTAATGAAAAACTGTTTTTT.

In this sample, this clonotype turned up a few times. The J gene is TRBJ2-2, the V gene TRBV7-3, with D unclear. The V end was cut by 2 bases, the J end by 1 base, with 5 bases between. This CDR3 has 14 residues. Germline values: CDR1 SGHTA, CDR2 FQGTGA. CDR3: CASSLQLNTGELFF. Here the CDR3 DNA reads TGTGCCAGCAGCTTACAGCTGAACACCGGGGAGCTGTTTTTT.

This clonotype was found many times. The chain couples TRBV10-1 to TRBJ1-1; D gene uncertain. CDR1 and CDR2 from the germline V gene are WNHNN and SYGVQD (reference sequence). The CDR3 extends over 16 amino acids. Trimming took off 3 bases at V and 4 bases at J, with 18 bases between the two ends. Here the CDR3 DNA reads TGCGCCAGCAGTGAAGTAGAGTACCCGACGGGCACTGAAGCTTTCTTT. This sequence encodes CASSEVEYPTGTEAFF.

The chain employs TRBV6-1 and TRBJ2-7; D is possibly TRBD2 (6 bases). The germline V gene encodes CDR1 MNHNS and CDR2 SASEGT. V was pared by 6 bases and J by 2 bases, with 17 bases between. The CDR3 loop spans 15 amino acids. This chain's CDR3 is CASSKGRGRAYEQYF. In nucleotides, the CDR3 is TGTGCCAGCAGCAAAGGACGGGGGAGAGCCTACGAGCAGTACTTC.

The chain carries TRBV12-3 or TRBV12-4 and TRBJ1-1, with D uncertain. CDR3 length: 11 residues. V dropped 10 bases and J dropped 4 bases, with 10 bases sitting between them. The DNA for the CDR3 is TGTGCCACCCTCGGGATCACTGAAGCTTTCTTT. Translated: CATLGITEAFF.

The V gene is TRBV29-1, the J gene TRBJ2-5; the D gene is possibly TRBD2 (5 bases). Trimming removed 3 bases from V and 6 bases from J, with 17 bases in between. The CDR3 totals 14 residues. Germline CDR1 and CDR2: SQVTM and ANQGSEA. DNA of the CDR3: TGCAGCGTTGAGCGCGGCCCCGCCGGGAAGACCCAGTACTTC. Translated, it gives CSVERGPAGKTQYF.

This clonotype was seen ten or more times. V usage is TRBV4-1 and J usage is TRBJ1-4; D may be TRBD1 (5 bases). This CDR3 is built from 15 residues. The V and J ends lost 1 base and 8 bases respectively, with 14 bases between them. CDR1 is MGHRA and CDR2 is YSYEKL in the germline V gene. CDR3 in DNA: TGCGCCAGCAGCCAAGTAACAGGCTCGAGGGAAAAACTGTTTTTT. Translation: CASSQVTGSREKLFF.

This clonotype has at least ten counts. CDR3 nucleotide sequence: TGTGCTGTGCCGGGAGGCTACACCTTC. It codes for CAVPGGYTF. This chain uses TRBV12-5 with TRBJ1-2; D ambiguous. The length of the CDR3 is 9 residues. Germline CDR1 is LGHNT and CDR2 is FRNRAP. Trimming removed 11 bases from V and 8 bases from J, with 9 bases in between.